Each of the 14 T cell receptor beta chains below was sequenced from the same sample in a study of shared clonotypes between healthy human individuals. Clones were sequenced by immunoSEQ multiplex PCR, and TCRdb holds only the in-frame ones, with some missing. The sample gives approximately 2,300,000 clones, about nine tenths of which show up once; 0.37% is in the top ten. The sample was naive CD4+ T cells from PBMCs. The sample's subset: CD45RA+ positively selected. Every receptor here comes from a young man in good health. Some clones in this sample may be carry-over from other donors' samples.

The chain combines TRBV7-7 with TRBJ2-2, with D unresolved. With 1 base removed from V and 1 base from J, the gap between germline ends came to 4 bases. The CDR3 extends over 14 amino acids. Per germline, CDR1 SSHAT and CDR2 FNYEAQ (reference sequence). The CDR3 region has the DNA TGTGCCAGCAGCTTAGACAGGAACACCGGGGAGCTGTTTTTT. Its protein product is CASSLDRNTGELFF.

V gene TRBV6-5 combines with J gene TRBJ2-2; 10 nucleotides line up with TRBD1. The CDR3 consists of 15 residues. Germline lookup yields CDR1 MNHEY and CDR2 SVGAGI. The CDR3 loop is CASHPGTGDTGELFF. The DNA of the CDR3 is TGTGCGTCGCACCCGGGGACAGGGGACACCGGGGAGCTGTTTTTT.

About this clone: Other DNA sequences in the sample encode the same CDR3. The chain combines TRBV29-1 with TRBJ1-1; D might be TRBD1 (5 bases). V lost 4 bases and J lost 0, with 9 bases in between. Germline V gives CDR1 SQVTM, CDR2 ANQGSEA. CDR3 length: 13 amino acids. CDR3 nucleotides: TGCAGCGTTGGGGGGGTCATGAACACTGAAGCTTTCTTT. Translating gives CSVGGVMNTEAFF.

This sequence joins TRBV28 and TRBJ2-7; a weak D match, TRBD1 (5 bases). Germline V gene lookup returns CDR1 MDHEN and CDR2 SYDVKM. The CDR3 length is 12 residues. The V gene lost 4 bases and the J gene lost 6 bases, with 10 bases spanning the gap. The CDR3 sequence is CASSSDTREQYF. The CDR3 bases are TGTGCCAGCAGTTCGGACACCCGCGAGCAGTACTTC.

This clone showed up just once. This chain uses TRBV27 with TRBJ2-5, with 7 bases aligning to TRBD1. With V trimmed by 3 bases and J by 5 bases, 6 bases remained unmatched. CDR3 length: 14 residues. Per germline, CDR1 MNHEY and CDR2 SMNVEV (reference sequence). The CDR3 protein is CASSFTGDAETQYF. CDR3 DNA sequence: TGTGCCAGCAGTTTCACAGGGGATGCGGAGACCCAGTACTTC.

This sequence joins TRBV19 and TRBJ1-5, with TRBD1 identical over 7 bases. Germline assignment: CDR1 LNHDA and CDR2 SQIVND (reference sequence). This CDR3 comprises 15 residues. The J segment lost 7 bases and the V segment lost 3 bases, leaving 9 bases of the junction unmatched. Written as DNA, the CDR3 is TGTGCCAGTAGTATTTCGGACAGGTTGTTCCAGCCCCAGCATTTT. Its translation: CASSISDRLFQPQHF. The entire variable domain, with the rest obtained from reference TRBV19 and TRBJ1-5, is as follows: DGGITQSPKYLFRKEGQNVTLSCEQNLNHDAMYWYRQDPGQGLRLIYYSQIVNDFQKGDIAEGYSVSREKKESFPLTVTSAQKNPTAFYLCASSISDRLFQPQHFGDGTRLSIL.

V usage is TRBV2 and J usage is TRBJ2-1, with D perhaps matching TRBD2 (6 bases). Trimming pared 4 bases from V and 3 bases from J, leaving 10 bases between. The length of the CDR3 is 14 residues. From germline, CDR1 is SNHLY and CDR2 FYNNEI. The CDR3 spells CASSGGRLYNEQFF. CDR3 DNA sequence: TGTGCCAGCAGTGGGGGGAGGCTCTACAATGAGCAGTTCTTC.

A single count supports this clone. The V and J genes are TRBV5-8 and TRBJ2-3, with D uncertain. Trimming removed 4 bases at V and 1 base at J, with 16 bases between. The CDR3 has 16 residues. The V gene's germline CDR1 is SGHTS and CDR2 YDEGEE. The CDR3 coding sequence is TGTGCCAGCAGCCGTCGTAGAGCTAGTGGCACAGATACGCAGTATTTT. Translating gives CASSRRRASGTDTQYF.

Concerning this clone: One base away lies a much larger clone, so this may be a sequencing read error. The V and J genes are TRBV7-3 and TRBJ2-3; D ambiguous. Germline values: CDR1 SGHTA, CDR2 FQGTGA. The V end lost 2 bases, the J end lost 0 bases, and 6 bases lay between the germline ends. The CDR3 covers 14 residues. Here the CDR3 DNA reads TGTGCCAGCAGCTTAGACGGGAGCACAGATACGCAGTATTTT. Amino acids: CASSLDGSTDTQYF.

DNA of the CDR3: TGTGCCAGCAGTTTTGTCGTGGATACGCAGTATTTT. It yields the protein CASSFVVDTQYF. V gene TRBV28 combines with J gene TRBJ2-3, with no clear D. Germline CDR1 is MDHEN and CDR2 is SYDVKM. The V end lost 3 bases, the J end lost 6 bases, and 7 bases lay between the germline ends. CDR3 length equals 12 residues.

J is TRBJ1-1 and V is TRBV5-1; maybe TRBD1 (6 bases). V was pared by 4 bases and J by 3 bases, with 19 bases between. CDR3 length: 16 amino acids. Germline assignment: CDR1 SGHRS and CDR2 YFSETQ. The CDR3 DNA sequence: TGCGCCAGCAGCCGAACAAACAGGGCTGAGTACACTGAAGCTTTCTTT. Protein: CASSRTNRAEYTEAFF.

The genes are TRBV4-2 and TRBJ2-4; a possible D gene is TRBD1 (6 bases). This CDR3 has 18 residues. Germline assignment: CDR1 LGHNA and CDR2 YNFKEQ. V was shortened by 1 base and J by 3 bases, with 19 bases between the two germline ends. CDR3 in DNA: TGTGCCAGCAGCCAAGTAGTGGGAACAGGGTGGGACAAAAACATTCAGTACTTC. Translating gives CASSQVVGTGWDKNIQYF.

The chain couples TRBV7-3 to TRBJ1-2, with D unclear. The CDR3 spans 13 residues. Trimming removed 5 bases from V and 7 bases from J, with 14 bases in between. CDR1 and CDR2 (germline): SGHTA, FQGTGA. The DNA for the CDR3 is TGTGCCAGCAGCCAACAGAGGGTTGGTGGCTACACCTTC. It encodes CASSQQRVGGYTF.

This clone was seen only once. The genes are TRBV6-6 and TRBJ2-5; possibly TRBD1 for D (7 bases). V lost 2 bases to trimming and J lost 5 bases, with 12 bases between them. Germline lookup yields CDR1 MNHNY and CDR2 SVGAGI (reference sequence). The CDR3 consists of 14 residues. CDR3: CASSYGRGRETQYF. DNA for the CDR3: TGTGCCAGCAGTTACGGCAGGGGGAGGGAGACCCAGTACTTC.